A single sample is the source of the 24 T cell receptor beta chains below, sequenced in a study of T cells in Graves' hyperthyroidism and ophthalmopathy. Using RNA transcripts as the source, TCR beta CDR3 regions were amplified. HTBI primers were used for first-round RT-PCR of the TCR CDR3. MiXCR was run by TCRdb on the multiplex PCR reads, yielding one entry per CDR3 protein. This table has about 300,000 distinct CDR3 sequences, roughly 20% appearing once. The material sequenced was blood. All receptors come from a man aged 50 or older with Graves' ophthalmopathy.

V gene TRBV20-1 combines with J gene TRBJ2-2; TRBD2 matches at 12 bases. Trimming cost V 3 bases and J 3 bases; bases outside gene matches: 11. Germline V lookup: CDR1 DFQATT, CDR2 SNEGSKA (reference sequence). The CDR3 loop spans 18 amino acids. The CDR3 DNA reads as TGCAGTGCTAGGGCGTCGACTAGCGGGAGTGGGGACACCGGGGAGCTGTTTTTT. It translates to CSARASTSGSGDTGELFF.

Only a few counts were recorded for this clonotype. The gene calls are TRBV6-1 and TRBJ1-2; weak D call: TRBD1 (6 bases). CDR1 and CDR2 (germline): MNHNS, SASEGT. The CDR3 extends over 13 amino acids. V lost 5 bases, J lost 4 bases, and 11 bases lay in between. CDR3 sequence: CASSPPDSYGYTF. The CDR3 nucleotides are TGTGCCAGCAGTCCCCCGGACAGCTATGGCTACACCTTC.

The V call is TRBV29-1, the J call TRBJ1-2; 8 bases are a match to TRBD1. Trimming at V came to 3 bases and at J to 3 bases, leaving 3 bases not matched to a gene. CDR3 length: 13 residues. Germline CDR1 SQVTM, CDR2 ANQGSEA. In DNA, the CDR3 is TGCAGCGTTGATTCGGGACAGGACTATGGCTACACCTTC. It is translated as CSVDSGQDYGYTF.

This CDR3 reads CASSLPGTGGRHSYEQYF. In DNA, the CDR3 is TGTGCCAGCAGCTTACCCGGGACAGGGGGCCGCCACTCCTACGAGCAGTACTTC. V gene TRBV7-8 combines with J gene TRBJ2-7; 12 bases are shared with TRBD1. The CDR3 consists of 18 residues. The germline V gene encodes CDR1 SGHVS and CDR2 FQNEAQ. The V gene end was trimmed by 2 bases and the J gene end by 0 bases; junction bases not matched to a gene: 8. The full variable domain, rest sourced from reference TRBV7-8 and TRBJ2-7, is GAGVSQSPRYKVAKRGQDVALRCDPISGHVSLFWYQQALGQGPEFLTYFQNEAQLDKSGLPSDRFFAERPEGSVSTLKIQRTQQEDSAVYLCASSLPGTGGRHSYEQYFGPGTRLTVT.

The chain combines TRBV19 with TRBJ2-7; the match to TRBD2 covers 9 bases. The CDR3 has 15 amino acids. Unmatched junction bases numbered 7, after V lost 5 bases and J lost 2 bases. The germline V gene encodes CDR1 LNHDA and CDR2 SQIVND (reference sequence). The CDR3 DNA sequence: TGTGCCAGTAGTTTCCCAGCGGGAGGTACCTACGAGCAGTACTTC. This encodes CASSFPAGGTYEQYF.

This clonotype was seen a handful of times. The CDR3, as DNA: TGTGCCAGCAACCGCGACAGGGCCAACCAAGAGACCCAGTACTTC. It yields the protein CASNRDRANQETQYF. This chain uses TRBV7-8 with TRBJ2-5; TRBD1 matches 7 bases. Trimming cost V 7 bases and J 0 bases; bases outside gene matches: 8. CDR1 SGHVS and CDR2 FQNEAQ come from the germline V gene. There are 15 residues in the CDR3.

This chain joins TRBV9 and TRBJ2-5, with TRBD2 identical over 8 bases. Germline assignment: CDR1 SGDLS and CDR2 YYNGEE. V lost 4 bases to trimming and J lost 1 base; unmatched junction nucleotides: 6. The CDR3 extends over 15 amino acids. In DNA, the CDR3 is TGTGCCAGCAGCATCTTAGCGGGAAGCCAAGAGACCCAGTACTTC. This encodes CASSILAGSQETQYF.

The chain is built from TRBV2 and TRBJ2-1, with 8 nucleotides matching TRBD2. The CDR3 totals 15 residues. Germline V CDR1 and CDR2: SNHLY, FYNNEI. V lost 6 bases to trimming and J lost 5 bases; unmatched junction nucleotides: 9. CDR3 nucleotides: TGTGCCAGCAGCGACCGACTAGCGTGGGACAATGAGCAGTTCTTC. As protein: CASSDRLAWDNEQFF.

The sample holds a few counts of this clonotype. The rearrangement links TRBV20-1 to TRBJ2-1; 7 nucleotides match TRBD2. In germline, CDR1 is DFQATT, CDR2 SNEGSKA (reference sequence). The V gene end was trimmed by 6 bases and the J gene end by 7 bases; junction bases not matched to a gene: 6. The CDR3 is made up of 12 amino acids. CDR3 DNA: TGCAGTGCCCCGCGGGAGTGGAATGAGCAGTTCTTC. It yields the protein CSAPREWNEQFF.

Details on this clonotype: A much larger clone sits a single nucleotide away, making a read error possible. J is TRBJ2-1 and V is TRBV5-1; D perhaps matches TRBD2 (5 bases). Germline assignment: CDR1 SGHRS and CDR2 YFSETQ. The CDR3 runs to 15 residues. The CDR3 sequence is CATTEGAHSHNEQFF. The CDR3 nucleotides are TGCGCCACGACCGAGGGAGCCCACTCCCACAATGAGCAGTTCTTC. Filled out from reference TRBV5-1 and TRBJ2-1, the complete variable domain reads KAGVTQTPRYLIKTRGQQVTLSCSPISGHRSVSWYQQTPGQGLQFLFEYFSETQRNKGNFPGRFSGRQFSNSRSEMNVSTLELGDSALYLCATTEGAHSHNEQFFGPGTRLTVL.

The chain carries TRBV5-1 and TRBJ2-1; 9 bases are shared with TRBD1. V was pared by 3 bases and J by 2 bases, with 6 bases of the junction left unmatched. Germline CDR1 SGHRS, CDR2 YFSETQ. The CDR3 consists of 16 residues. For the CDR3, the DNA is TGCGCCAGCAGCTGGGGGGACAGGGCCGCCTACAATGAGCAGTTCTTC. Protein product: CASSWGDRAAYNEQFF. Together with reference TRBV5-1 and TRBJ2-1, the CDR3 gives the full variable domain: KAGVTQTPRYLIKTRGQQVTLSCSPISGHRSVSWYQQTPGQGLQFLFEYFSETQRNKGNFPGRFSGRQFSNSRSEMNVSTLELGDSALYLCASSWGDRAAYNEQFFGPGTRLTVL.

In this sample, this clonotype turned up many times. This chain joins TRBV11-2 and TRBJ2-2, with unresolved D. Germline V gene data show CDR1 as SGHAT and CDR2 as FQNNGV. Trimming removed 2 bases at V and 2 bases at J, with 15 bases between. The CDR3 is 17 residues long. CDR3 region: CASSLPATTINTGELFF. CDR3 bases: TGTGCCAGCAGCTTACCGGCTACAACTATAAACACCGGGGAGCTGTTTTTT.

In this sample, this clonotype turned up many times. The CDR3 DNA follows: TGTGCCAGCAGTGCCTTAGGAACCGGGGAGCTGTTTTTT. This sequence encodes CASSALGTGELFF. The rearrangement uses TRBV6-1 and TRBJ2-2; D ambiguous. This CDR3 spans 13 amino acids. Germline V CDR1 and CDR2: MNHNS, SASEGT. V shed 4 bases and J shed 5 bases, with 8 bases lying between them.

This clonotype was found a few times. The chain is built from TRBV5-1 and TRBJ2-3; tentative D call: TRBD1 (6 bases). The length of the CDR3 is 15 residues. Germline CDR1 reads SGHRS; CDR2 reads YFSETQ. Between the trimmed V and J ends, which lost 4 bases and 1 base, there was a span of 13 bases. The CDR3 nucleotides are TGCGCCAGCAGCCCCACAGGGTGGCGCACAGATACGCAGTATTTT. It is translated as CASSPTGWRTDTQYF.

This clonotype was seen at least ten times. This chain uses TRBV28 with TRBJ2-5; D tentatively fits TRBD1 or TRBD2 (5 bases each). The ends were cut back, 6 bases at V and 9 bases at J, with 29 bases in the middle. Germline CDR1 MDHEN, CDR2 SYDVKM. This CDR3 contains 17 residues. The CDR3 protein is CASSTGTPKKLKAAQYF. The CDR3 coding sequence is TGTGCCAGCAGCACCGGGACGCCTAAAAAGTTGAAAGCTGCCCAGTACTTC.

This clonotype was counted many times. The V gene is TRBV5-1, the J gene TRBJ2-1, with D hard to call. The CDR3 consists of 15 residues. Per germline, CDR1 SGHRS and CDR2 YFSETQ. V was clipped by 1 base and J by 1 base, with 9 bases between them. CDR3 residues: CASSLSPASYNEQFF. The CDR3 DNA reads as TGCGCCAGCAGCTTGTCACCGGCGTCCTACAATGAGCAGTTCTTC.

This clonotype was observed many times. This rearrangement joins TRBV9 to TRBJ2-3; D call uncertain. The CDR3 has 16 amino acids. With 0 bases removed from V and 2 bases from J, the gap between germline ends came to 13 bases. Germline values: CDR1 SGDLS, CDR2 YYNGEE. The CDR3 DNA follows: TGTGCCAGCAGCGTAGGTAGTAGCCTCCACACAGATACGCAGTATTTT. Protein: CASSVGSSLHTDTQYF.

This clonotype has at least ten counts. The chain uses TRBV2 and TRBJ2-7, with a weak D call TRBD2 (5 bases). V gave up 4 bases and J gave up 2 bases, with 9 bases separating them. Germline V gene lookup returns CDR1 SNHLY and CDR2 FYNNEI. This CDR3 is built from 13 residues. DNA of the CDR3: TGTGCCAGCAGTGTTAACGGGGCCTACGAGCAGTACTTC. Protein product: CASSVNGAYEQYF. Looking up the rest from reference TRBV2 and TRBJ2-7 gives the full variable domain: EPEVTQTPSHQVTQMGQEVILRCVPISNHLYFYWYRQILGQKVEFLVSFYNNEISEKSEIFDDQFSVERPDGSNFTLKIRSTKLEDSAMYFCASSVNGAYEQYFGPGTRLTVT.

This clonotype has a count of ten or more. The rearrangement uses TRBV11-3 and TRBJ2-3; 10 bases are a match to TRBD2. CDR1 and CDR2 (germline): SGHNT, YENEEA. V was clipped by 5 bases and J by 2 bases; unmatched bases: 7. This CDR3 contains 16 residues. The CDR3 DNA reads as TGTGCCAGCAGCAGGACTAGCGGAGGATACACAGATACGCAGTATTTT. Translating gives CASSRTSGGYTDTQYF.

Concerning this clonotype: This could be a read error, since a much larger clone is one nucleotide away. The genes are TRBV7-3 and TRBJ2-1; D gene uncertain. The CDR3 runs 14 residues. Germline CDR1 and CDR2: SGHTA and FQGTGA. CDR3 sequence (DNA): TGTGTCAGCAGCCCAAGGACGAACCACAATGAGCAGTTCTTC. Protein sequence: CVSSPRTNHNEQFF.

This clonotype came up many times. This chain uses TRBV11-2 with TRBJ2-2, with TRBD2 as a possible D gene (8 bases). This CDR3 region has 15 residues. Germline V lookup: CDR1 SGHAT, CDR2 FQNNGV. With 5 bases removed from V and 7 bases from J, the gap between germline ends came to 17 bases. The CDR3 sequence: CASSGSGTAVGELFF. The CDR3 DNA reads as TGTGCCAGCAGCGGTAGCGGGACAGCTGTCGGGGAGCTGTTTTTT.

Many counts were recorded for this clonotype. This chain uses TRBV20-1 with TRBJ1-5; the D is unclear. The CDR3 spans 11 residues. The germline V gene has CDR1 DFQATT and CDR2 SNEGSKA (reference sequence). Trimming left V 2 bases short and J 11 bases short, with 10 bases between. The CDR3 region is CSARTSWAQHF. CDR3 nucleotides: TGCAGTGCTAGAACGTCCTGGGCCCAGCATTTT.

The chain uses TRBV5-4 and TRBJ2-3; 12 bases are shared with TRBD2. V gave up 0 bases and J gave up 4 bases; unmatched junction bases: 6. CDR1 and CDR2 (germline): SGHNT, YYREEE (reference sequence). This CDR3 has 17 residues. CDR3 loop: CASSLGTSGTGADTQYF. The CDR3 DNA follows: TGTGCCAGCAGCTTGGGGACTAGCGGGACAGGCGCAGATACGCAGTATTTT.

This clonotype came up a few times. The chain joins TRBV19 to TRBJ1-1; D call uncertain. Germline V CDR1 and CDR2: LNHDA, SQIVND (reference sequence). Between the trimmed V and J ends, which lost 7 bases and 4 bases, there was a span of 10 bases. The CDR3 has 12 residues. The CDR3 region has the DNA TGTGCCAGTACCTCCGCGGGCACTGAAGCTTTCTTT. Protein: CASTSAGTEAFF.